The rows below give T cell receptor beta chains drawn from one sample of a study of CD8 T cells in ankylosing spondylitis. MiXCR, applied by TCRdb to the 5' RACE reads, yields one record per CDR3 protein. The table lists around 440,000 distinct CDR3 sequences, approximately 17% of them singletons. The sample consisted of blood, either unsorted or a sorted T cell fraction (not recorded which). The receptors were sampled from a male donor with ankylosing spondylitis. Each CDR3 is given with its conserved first and last residue. The order of the fields is J gene, V gene, CDR3 length, clone size, D gene, CDR3 DNA, CDR3 protein. A D gene is named only where the DNA matches it firmly. Size is stated for part of the rows, as once, few or many counts, or as a class when the clone is expanded.

j_gene: TRBJ2-1
v_gene: TRBV27
len: 13
abundance: .
d_gene: .
CDR3nt: TGTGCCAGCAGTTTATTACCCTTCAATGAGCAGTTCTTC
CDR3aa: CASSLLPFNEQFF

j_gene: TRBJ2-1
v_gene: TRBV5-5
len: 18
abundance: few
d_gene: TRBD2
CDR3nt: TGTGCCAGCAGCAGGGGAACAATAGCGGGGGGGCTATACAATGAGCAGTTCTTC
CDR3aa: CASSRGTIAGGLYNEQFF

j_gene: TRBJ2-5
v_gene: TRBV4-2
len: 18
abundance: few
d_gene: TRBD2
CDR3nt: TGTGCCAGCAGCCACCTCCGGACTAGCGGGGGGACCCAAGAGACCCAGTACTTC
CDR3aa: CASSHLRTSGGTQETQYF

j_gene: TRBJ2-3
v_gene: TRBV11-1
len: 18
abundance: .
d_gene: TRBD2
CDR3nt: TGTGCCAGCAGCTTTCCCCGCCTTAGCGGGGGTACGGGAGATACGCAGTATTTT
CDR3aa: CASSFPRLSGGTGDTQYF

j_gene: TRBJ1-1
v_gene: TRBV11-2
len: 15
abundance: .
d_gene: .
CDR3nt: TGTGCCAGCAGAAAGGACGGGGGCCCGTACACTGAAGCTTTCTTT
CDR3aa: CASRKDGGPYTEAFF

j_gene: TRBJ2-2
v_gene: TRBV12-3/TRBV12-4
len: 16
abundance: .
d_gene: .
CDR3nt: TGTGCCAGCAGTTCCTCCGGGCCTCCGAGCACCGGGGAGCTGTTTTTT
CDR3aa: CASSSSGPPSTGELFF

j_gene: TRBJ2-1
v_gene: TRBV12-3/TRBV12-4
len: 17
abundance: many
d_gene: TRBD2
CDR3nt: TGTGCCAGCAGTGACACCCCTAGCGGGGGGCGAAACAATGAGCAGTTCTTC
CDR3aa: CASSDTPSGGRNNEQFF

j_gene: TRBJ1-1
v_gene: TRBV19
len: 14
abundance: .
d_gene: .
CDR3nt: TGTGCCAGTAGCCGGGACGGATTAAACACTGAAGCTTTCTTT
CDR3aa: CASSRDGLNTEAFF

j_gene: TRBJ1-5
v_gene: TRBV20-1
len: 15
abundance: .
d_gene: .
CDR3nt: TGCAGTGCTAGAGCGCCTACCACGGGCGATCAGCCCCAGCATTTT
CDR3aa: CSARAPTTGDQPQHF

j_gene: TRBJ2-5
v_gene: TRBV19
len: 15
abundance: .
d_gene: TRBD1
CDR3nt: TGTGCCAGTAGTATAGATGGGACAGAGTTGAAGACCCAGTACTTC
CDR3aa: CASSIDGTELKTQYF

j_gene: TRBJ1-5
v_gene: TRBV2
len: 14
abundance: .
d_gene: TRBD1
CDR3nt: TGTGCCAGCAGCCCGGGACAGGTCTGGCAGCCCCAGCATTTT
CDR3aa: CASSPGQVWQPQHF

j_gene: TRBJ2-5
v_gene: TRBV5-6
len: 14
abundance: .
d_gene: .
CDR3nt: TGTGCCAGCAGCTTGTTACAGGGCGAAGAGACCCAGTACTTC
CDR3aa: CASSLLQGEETQYF

j_gene: TRBJ1-1
v_gene: TRBV5-6
len: 16
abundance: .
d_gene: TRBD1
CDR3nt: TGTGCCAGCAGCTTGGTAGGACAGGGGCGGTACACTGAAGCTTTCTTT
CDR3aa: CASSLVGQGRYTEAFF

j_gene: TRBJ1-4
v_gene: TRBV18
len: 13
abundance: few
d_gene: .
CDR3nt: TGTGCCAGCTCACCCCCTGGGGGGGGAAAACTGTTTTTT
CDR3aa: CASSPPGGGKLFF

j_gene: TRBJ2-1
v_gene: TRBV7-2
len: 19
abundance: few
d_gene: .
CDR3nt: TGTGCCAGCAGCTTAGCAGGGTCGTCGGGGGCCTCCGGTTACAATGAGCAGTTCTTC
CDR3aa: CASSLAGSSGASGYNEQFF

j_gene: TRBJ1-6
v_gene: TRBV12-3/TRBV12-4
len: 17
abundance: many
d_gene: .
CDR3nt: TGTGCCAGCAGTTTTGGCTTAAAGGAGCAGGGAAGGTCACCCCTCCACTTT
CDR3aa: CASSFGLKEQGRSPLHF

j_gene: TRBJ1-1
v_gene: TRBV25-1
len: 14
abundance: once
d_gene: TRBD1
CDR3nt: TGTGCCAGCAGTGTCCAGGGGGCTCGGACTGAAGCTTTCTTT
CDR3aa: CASSVQGARTEAFF

j_gene: TRBJ2-3
v_gene: TRBV9
len: 15
abundance: few
d_gene: TRBD2
CDR3nt: TGTGCCAGCAGCGTTAGCGGGAGGGTCACAGATACGCAGTATTTT
CDR3aa: CASSVSGRVTDTQYF

j_gene: TRBJ1-5
v_gene: TRBV18
len: 15
abundance: .
d_gene: .
CDR3nt: TGTGCCAGCTCACCAAGCGGGGATAGCAATCAGCCCCAGCATTTT
CDR3aa: CASSPSGDSNQPQHF

j_gene: TRBJ2-7
v_gene: TRBV7-4
len: 15
abundance: .
d_gene: TRBD2
CDR3nt: TGTGCCAGCAGCTTACCGGGACTAGCAGACTACGAGCAGTACTTC
CDR3aa: CASSLPGLADYEQYF

j_gene: TRBJ2-3
v_gene: TRBV29-1
len: 18
abundance: .
d_gene: TRBD2
CDR3nt: TGCAGCGTGGGGCGAGGGACTAGCGGGAGAAGAGGCACAGATACGCAGTATTTT
CDR3aa: CSVGRGTSGRRGTDTQYF

j_gene: TRBJ2-3
v_gene: TRBV20-1
len: 15
abundance: .
d_gene: TRBD2
CDR3nt: TGCAGTGCTAGAACTAGCGGGCCTAGCACAGATACGCAGTATTTT
CDR3aa: CSARTSGPSTDTQYF

j_gene: TRBJ2-6
v_gene: TRBV14
len: 16
abundance: once
d_gene: .
CDR3nt: TGTGCCAGCAGCCAAAAGAAGGGCTCTGGGGCCAACGTCCTGACTTTC
CDR3aa: CASSQKKGSGANVLTF

j_gene: TRBJ1-4
v_gene: TRBV27
len: 15
abundance: .
d_gene: .
CDR3nt: TGTGCCAGCAGTTTAGGGGGGGCGCCGGGGGAAAAACTGTTTTTT
CDR3aa: CASSLGGAPGEKLFF

j_gene: TRBJ1-1
v_gene: TRBV5-1
len: 14
abundance: many
d_gene: .
CDR3nt: TGCGCCAGCAGCCAGGACAGTTTGAACACTGAAGCTTTCTTT
CDR3aa: CASSQDSLNTEAFF

j_gene: TRBJ2-7
v_gene: TRBV27
len: 12
abundance: .
d_gene: .
CDR3nt: TGTGCCACCCGACAGAACTCCTACGAGCAGTACTTC
CDR3aa: CATRQNSYEQYF

j_gene: TRBJ1-1
v_gene: TRBV29-1
len: 11
abundance: many
d_gene: TRBD1
CDR3nt: TGCAGCGTGACAGGGGTCACTGAAGCTTTCTTT
CDR3aa: CSVTGVTEAFF

j_gene: TRBJ1-5
v_gene: TRBV12-3/TRBV12-4
len: 12
abundance: .
d_gene: .
CDR3nt: TGTGCCAGCAGCCTCACCTATCAGCCCCAGCATTTT
CDR3aa: CASSLTYQPQHF

j_gene: TRBJ2-3
v_gene: TRBV6-1
len: 17
abundance: .
d_gene: TRBD2
CDR3nt: TGTGCCAGCATCCGGGCTAGCGGTGTGACAAGCACAGATACGCAGTATTTT
CDR3aa: CASIRASGVTSTDTQYF

j_gene: TRBJ2-3
v_gene: TRBV12-3/TRBV12-4
len: 14
abundance: .
d_gene: .
CDR3nt: TGTGCCAGCAGCACAGGTCAGGGCACAGATACGCAGTATTTT
CDR3aa: CASSTGQGTDTQYF

j_gene: TRBJ1-4
v_gene: TRBV6-1
len: 15
abundance: .
d_gene: TRBD1
CDR3nt: TGTGCCAGCAGACATCCGGGACAGGGTCTTGAAAAACTGTTTTTT
CDR3aa: CASRHPGQGLEKLFF

j_gene: TRBJ2-5
v_gene: TRBV3-1
len: 14
abundance: few
d_gene: .
CDR3nt: TGTGCCAGCAGCCAAGCAGGAAGTATTAAGACCCAGTACTTC
CDR3aa: CASSQAGSIKTQYF

j_gene: TRBJ2-3
v_gene: TRBV12-3/TRBV12-4
len: 15
abundance: .
d_gene: .
CDR3nt: TGTGCCAGCGGTTCAAGCAGGGGTTGGACAGATACGCAGTATTTT
CDR3aa: CASGSSRGWTDTQYF

j_gene: TRBJ2-1
v_gene: TRBV29-1
len: 15
abundance: few
d_gene: TRBD1
CDR3nt: TGCAGCGTGGCCGGGACAGGGTCCTCCTACAATGAGCAGTTCTTC
CDR3aa: CSVAGTGSSYNEQFF

j_gene: TRBJ2-5
v_gene: TRBV15
len: 14
abundance: .
d_gene: TRBD2
CDR3nt: TGTGCCACCAGCATCGGGGGGGGGCAAGAGACCCAGTACTTC
CDR3aa: CATSIGGGQETQYF

j_gene: TRBJ1-1
v_gene: TRBV29-1
len: 13
abundance: many
d_gene: TRBD1
CDR3nt: TGCAGCGCCGGACAGGGGAGGAACACTGAAGCTTTCTTT
CDR3aa: CSAGQGRNTEAFF

j_gene: TRBJ2-1
v_gene: TRBV28
len: 15
abundance: .
d_gene: .
CDR3nt: TGTGCCAGCAGTTACCGGGATTGGACCTACAATGAGCAGTTCTTC
CDR3aa: CASSYRDWTYNEQFF

j_gene: TRBJ2-2
v_gene: TRBV6-5
len: 12
abundance: few
d_gene: .
CDR3nt: TGTGCCACCAGGATTTCCACCGGGGAGCTGTTTTTT
CDR3aa: CATRISTGELFF

j_gene: TRBJ2-5
v_gene: TRBV5-4
len: 16
abundance: few
d_gene: TRBD1
CDR3nt: TGTGCCAGCAGCTTGGTGGGACAGGGGGGAAAAGAGACCCAGTACTTC
CDR3aa: CASSLVGQGGKETQYF

j_gene: TRBJ2-5
v_gene: TRBV20-1
len: 14
abundance: .
d_gene: TRBD1
CDR3nt: TGCAGTGCTAGGCCCGGGACAGACCAAGAGACCCAGTACTTC
CDR3aa: CSARPGTDQETQYF

j_gene: TRBJ1-2
v_gene: TRBV6-1
len: 13
abundance: .
d_gene: .
CDR3nt: TGTGCCAGCAGTGCATCAGACATCTATGGCTACACCTTC
CDR3aa: CASSASDIYGYTF